These 30 T cell receptor beta chains came from one sample sequenced in a study of CD8 T cells in ankylosing spondylitis. MiXCR was run by TCRdb on the 5' RACE reads, yielding one entry per CDR3 protein. The table lists under 250,000 distinct CDR3 sequences, around a quarter of them singletons. Specimen: blood, either unsorted or a sorted T cell fraction (not recorded which). The receptors derive from a male donor with ankylosing spondylitis or in good health (not recorded which).

This clonotype was counted between two and nine times. The V and J genes are TRBV29-1 and TRBJ2-7, with D perhaps assigned TRBD1 or TRBD2 (6 bases each). CDR3 length: 14 amino acids. Germline V lookup: CDR1 SQVTM, CDR2 ANQGSEA. The ends were cut back, 3 bases at V and 3 bases at J, with 15 bases in the middle. In DNA form, the CDR3 reads TGCAGCGTTGAGGGGGGCAGGGAAGGCTACGAGCAGTACTTC. This sequence encodes CSVEGGREGYEQYF.

The J gene is TRBJ2-1, the V gene TRBV15, with a possible D match to TRBD2 (5 bases). Trimming removed 0 bases from V and 7 bases from J, with 16 bases in between. Germline lookup yields CDR1 LNHNV and CDR2 YYDKDF (reference sequence). The CDR3 loop spans 16 amino acids. CDR3 nucleotide sequence: TGTGCCACCAGCAGAGACTCCGGACTCCGGCGAAATGAGCAGTTCTTC. Protein: CATSRDSGLRRNEQFF.

In its sample, this clonotype was seen a few times. The J gene is TRBJ1-2, the V gene TRBV29-1, with D perhaps TRBD1 (5 bases). Trimming took 4 bases from V and 4 from J, leaving 13 bases between them. Looked up from germline, CDR1 is SQVTM and CDR2 is ANQGSEA. This CDR3 has 13 residues. As DNA, the CDR3 is TGCAGCGTTGCCGGGGGAGCGAGCTATGGCTACACCTTC. Translated: CSVAGGASYGYTF.

This clonotype was recorded at least ten times. The V gene is TRBV21-1, the J gene TRBJ1-6. TRBV21-1 is marked as a pseudogene. The CDR3 is made up of 19 amino acids. In DNA form, the CDR3 reads TGTGCCAGCAGCAGCCATGACCAGGACAGGAGCTCCTATAATTCACCCCTCCACTTT. Protein sequence: CASSSHDQDRSSYNSPLHF.

As to this clonotype: A single base separates this from a much larger clone, so it may be a read error. V and J are TRBV7-7 and TRBJ2-1; TRBD1 aligns across 9 bases. The CDR3 sequence is 16 residues long. The V gene's germline CDR1 is SSHAT and CDR2 FNYEAQ (reference sequence). In nucleotides, the CDR3 is TGTGCTAGCAGCTTAGTGTGGGGGACAGGGCTAGATGAGCAGTTCTTC. Translation gives CASSLVWGTGLDEQFF.

This clonotype has a count of ten or more. This chain connects TRBV3-1 to TRBJ2-1; tentative D call: TRBD2 (5 bases). CDR1 and CDR2 (germline): LGHDT, YNNKEL (reference sequence). The CDR3 loop spans 15 amino acids. Trimming removed 3 bases from V and 4 bases from J, with 13 bases in between. The CDR3 here is CASSHMRELYNEQFF. CDR3 in DNA: TGTGCCAGCAGCCATATGAGGGAGCTTTACAATGAGCAGTTCTTC.

The chain joins TRBV20-1 to TRBJ2-1; 10 bases fit TRBD2. The length of the CDR3 is 15 residues. From germline, CDR1 is DFQATT and CDR2 SNEGSKA (reference sequence). Trimming took 5 bases from V and 6 from J; bases not matched to a gene: 10. In DNA, the CDR3 is TGCAGTGCTCCTCGAACTAGCGGGGCGTCCAATGAGCAGTTCTTC. Its translation is CSAPRTSGASNEQFF.

This clonotype was seen at least ten times. This chain connects TRBV6-2 or TRBV6-3 to TRBJ2-7; 8 nucleotides agree with TRBD1. Germline values: CDR1 MNHEY, CDR2 SVGEGT. V was pared by 6 bases and J by 6 bases, with 7 bases of the junction left unmatched. The CDR3 runs 13 residues. The CDR3, as DNA: TGTGCCAGCAGGCTACAGGGGGACGGCGAGCAGTACTTC. This codes for CASRLQGDGEQYF.

The chain links TRBV6-2 or TRBV6-3 to TRBJ2-1, with D maybe TRBD2 (6 bases). The germline V gene has CDR1 MNHEY and CDR2 SVGEGT. Trimming took 2 bases from V and 10 from J, leaving 18 bases between them. The CDR3 spans 15 residues. CDR3 nucleotide sequence: TGTGCCAGCAGTTACCTTCGGGGGACTGCACCGGAGCAGTTCTTC. Protein: CASSYLRGTAPEQFF.

In this sample, this clonotype turned up many times. V is TRBV7-8 and J is TRBJ2-1; 16 bases line up with TRBD2. The CDR3 consists of 16 residues. Per germline, CDR1 SGHVS and CDR2 FQNEAQ. V lost 1 base to trimming and J lost 10 bases; unmatched junction nucleotides: 4. The CDR3 reads CASSLDGTSGRGEQFF. Here the CDR3 DNA reads TGTGCCAGCAGCTTAGACGGGACTAGCGGGAGGGGAGAGCAGTTCTTC.

This clonotype was recorded a few times. The chain carries TRBV18 and TRBJ1-5; D unresolved. CDR1 KGHSH and CDR2 LQKENI come from the germline V gene. The CDR3 runs to 15 residues. V was trimmed by 6 bases and J by 4 bases, leaving 16 bases between them. Written as DNA, the CDR3 is TGTGCCAGCTCCAACCGGGCGGTGGATAATCAGCCCCAGCATTTT. It translates to CASSNRAVDNQPQHF. Full variable domain (missing parts from reference TRBV18 and TRBJ1-5): NAGVMQNPRHLVRRRGQEARLRCSPMKGHSHVYWYRQLPEEGLKFMVYLQKENIIDESGMPKERFSAEFPKEGPSILRIQQVVRGDSAAYFCASSNRAVDNQPQHFGDGTRLSIL.

This clonotype was counted at least ten times. This sequence joins TRBV12-3 or TRBV12-4 and TRBJ1-6, with TRBD1 as a possible D gene (6 bases). There are 15 residues in the CDR3. V gave up 2 bases and J gave up 8 bases, with 13 bases separating them. The CDR3 loop is CASSLRGSGDSPLHF. CDR3 bases: TGTGCCAGCAGTTTACGAGGGTCAGGGGATTCACCCCTCCACTTT.

The sample holds many counts of this clonotype. The chain links TRBV5-5 to TRBJ2-1; 8 nucleotides line up with TRBD2. With 4 bases clipped from V and 9 bases from J, the junction kept 9 bases outside the gene matches. Germline V CDR1 and CDR2: SGHKS, YYEKEE (reference sequence). The CDR3 is 14 amino acids. Here the CDR3 DNA reads TGTGCCAGCAGCCCCTGGACTAGCAGCACTGAGCAGTTCTTC. Amino acids: CASSPWTSSTEQFF. Full variable domain (outside the CDR3, taken from reference TRBV5-5 and TRBJ2-1): DAGVTQSPTHLIKTRGQQVTLRCSPISGHKSVSWYQQVLGQGPQFIFQYYEKEERGRGNFPDRFSARQFPNYSSELNVNALLLGDSALYLCASSPWTSSTEQFFGPGTRLTVL.

This clonotype was found many times. The chain recombines TRBV12-3 or TRBV12-4 with TRBJ2-1, with 12 bases matching TRBD2. The CDR3 extends over 16 amino acids. V gave up 1 base and J gave up 4 bases; unmatched junction bases: 2. The CDR3 loop is CASSLDGLAGYNEQFF. CDR3 coding DNA: TGTGCCAGCAGTTTAGACGGACTAGCGGGGTACAATGAGCAGTTCTTC.

In DNA form, the CDR3 reads TGCGCCAGCAGCTTGGCCGGGAAAGCAGTAGACATTCAGTACTTC. The encoded protein is CASSLAGKAVDIQYF. V gene TRBV5-1 combines with J gene TRBJ2-4; possible D gene TRBD2, 5 bases. Germline V gives CDR1 SGHRS, CDR2 YFSETQ. Trimming took off 0 bases at V and 8 bases at J, with 15 bases between the two ends. CDR3 length equals 15 residues.

A few counts support this clonotype. The chain recombines TRBV6-1 with TRBJ2-3; D may correspond to TRBD1 or TRBD2 (6 bases each). Trimming stripped 8 bases from V and 0 bases from J, with 9 bases between. CDR3 length equals 13 residues. Germline CDR1 is MNHNS and CDR2 is SASEGT. CDR3: CASRGPSTDTQYF. The CDR3 nucleotides are TGTGCCAGCCGGGGGCCCAGCACAGATACGCAGTATTTT.

This clonotype was picked up many times. CDR3 loop: CASSLEGRNTGELFF. The CDR3 coding sequence is TGCGCCAGCAGCTTGGAGGGTCGGAACACCGGGGAGCTGTTTTTT. The chain couples TRBV5-1 to TRBJ2-2; D not resolved. Between the trimmed V and J ends, which lost 0 bases and 1 base, there was a span of 7 bases. The CDR3 totals 15 residues. Germline V gene lookup returns CDR1 SGHRS and CDR2 YFSETQ.

This clonotype was found many times. The chain employs TRBV19 and TRBJ2-7; 16 bases map to TRBD2. This CDR3 region has 18 residues. The V segment lost 3 bases and the J segment 2 bases; nucleotides outside the gene matches: 7. Germline V gives CDR1 LNHDA, CDR2 SQIVND (reference sequence). The CDR3 protein is CASSIAFGTSGRAYEQYF. The CDR3 bases are TGTGCCAGTAGTATCGCCTTCGGGACTAGCGGGAGGGCCTACGAGCAGTACTTC. Full variable domain (outside the CDR3, taken from reference TRBV19 and TRBJ2-7): DGGITQSPKYLFRKEGQNVTLSCEQNLNHDAMYWYRQDPGQGLRLIYYSQIVNDFQKGDIAEGYSVSREKKESFPLTVTSAQKNPTAFYLCASSIAFGTSGRAYEQYFGPGTRLTVT.

This clonotype has at least ten counts. The genes are TRBV5-1 and TRBJ2-5; D may be TRBD1 or TRBD2 (5 bases each). Germline V gene sequence: CDR1 SGHRS, CDR2 YFSETQ. The CDR3 runs to 14 residues. V was pared by 4 bases and J by 2 bases, with 12 bases between. CDR3 residues: CASSRDAIQETQYF. Written as DNA, the CDR3 is TGCGCCAGCAGCCGGGACGCGATTCAAGAGACCCAGTACTTC.

The V call is TRBV7-3, the J call TRBJ1-6; TRBD1 might be the D (5 bases). The CDR3 has 13 residues. The germline CDR1 and CDR2 sequences are SGHTA and FQGTGA. V lost 4 bases, J lost 7 bases, and 8 bases lay in between. For the CDR3, the DNA is TGTGCCAGCAGCTCGGGACCGAATTCACCCCTCCACTTT. This gives the protein CASSSGPNSPLHF.

A few counts support this clonotype. This chain links TRBV29-1 with TRBJ2-5; the match to TRBD1 covers 8 bases. CDR3 length equals 13 residues. V was clipped by 5 bases and J by 4 bases; unmatched bases: 6. Germline loops: CDR1 SQVTM, CDR2 ANQGSEA. As DNA, the CDR3 is TGCAGCGTTAGCGGTGGACAGGGAGAGACCCAGTACTTC. Translation gives CSVSGGQGETQYF.

This clonotype showed up many times. This chain joins TRBV20-1 and TRBJ1-1; no definite D call. Per the germline V gene, CDR1 is DFQATT and CDR2 is SNEGSKA (reference sequence). The V end lost 2 bases, the J end lost 1 base, and 5 bases lay between the germline ends. The CDR3 extends over 12 amino acids. CDR3 loop: CSARLRNTEAFF. DNA of the CDR3: TGCAGTGCTAGACTCCGGAACACTGAAGCTTTCTTT.

J is TRBJ2-1 and V is TRBV15; D may match TRBD1 or TRBD2 (5 bases each). Germline V lookup: CDR1 LNHNV, CDR2 YYDKDF (reference sequence). This CDR3 spans 15 amino acids. V was trimmed by 3 bases and J by 8 bases, leaving 17 bases between them. CDR3 loop: CATSRESGREHEQFF. CDR3 DNA: TGTGCCACCAGCAGGGAGAGCGGCAGGGAACATGAGCAGTTCTTC.

The chain couples TRBV5-4 to TRBJ2-3; 16 bases are a match to TRBD2. Germline CDR1 and CDR2: SGHNT and YYREEE (reference sequence). This CDR3 has 19 amino acids. With V trimmed by 2 bases and J by 2 bases, 8 bases remained unmatched. The CDR3 DNA follows: TGTGCCAGCAGCTTAGGGACTAGCGGGAGGGCCCGGGACACAGATACGCAGTATTTT. Its protein product is CASSLGTSGRARDTDTQYF.

This clonotype showed up many times. V usage is TRBV5-5 and J usage is TRBJ2-2; 8 bases fit TRBD1. J was trimmed by 4 bases and V by 4 bases; bases with no gene match: 6. The CDR3 runs to 15 residues. Germline assignment: CDR1 SGHKS and CDR2 YYEKEE (reference sequence). CDR3 sequence: CASSPGGGFTGELFF. The CDR3 bases are TGTGCCAGCAGCCCAGGGGGCGGTTTCACCGGGGAGCTGTTTTTT. Looking up the rest from reference TRBV5-5 and TRBJ2-2 gives the full variable domain: DAGVTQSPTHLIKTRGQQVTLRCSPISGHKSVSWYQQVLGQGPQFIFQYYEKEERGRGNFPDRFSARQFPNYSSELNVNALLLGDSALYLCASSPGGGFTGELFFGEGSRLTVL.

In this sample, this clonotype turned up many times. The chain has TRBV25-1 and TRBJ1-1; maybe TRBD1 (5 bases). With 6 bases removed from V and 5 bases from J, the gap between germline ends came to 16 bases. Per germline, CDR1 MGHDK and CDR2 SYGVNS. The CDR3 loop spans 14 amino acids. Here the CDR3 DNA reads TGTGCCAGCAGGGGTGTGGGGGAGAGAACTGAAGCTTTCTTT. Its protein is CASRGVGERTEAFF.

This clonotype was recorded at least ten times. The genes are TRBV27 and TRBJ2-3, with D possibly TRBD1 on 6 matching bases. The germline gives CDR1 MNHEY, CDR2 SMNVEV (reference sequence). The CDR3 is 12 amino acids. V shed 7 bases and J shed 6 bases, with 11 bases lying between them. The CDR3 bases are TGTGCCAGCAAAACAGGGTACGATACGCAGTATTTT. Translation: CASKTGYDTQYF.

This clonotype came up many times. This chain uses TRBV9 with TRBJ2-7, with 9 positions matching TRBD1. The CDR3 is made up of 14 amino acids. Germline CDR1 and CDR2: SGDLS and YYNGEE. V shed 0 bases and J 7 bases; nucleotides not matched to a gene: 5. In DNA form, the CDR3 reads TGTGCCAGCAGCGTAGAGGACAGGGGCAGGGAGCAGTACTTC. This codes for CASSVEDRGREQYF.

V usage is TRBV6-1 and J usage is TRBJ2-7, with D possibly TRBD2 on 6 matching bases. There are 14 residues in the CDR3. The V gene lost 6 bases and the J gene lost 5 bases, with 17 bases spanning the gap. Germline CDR1 reads MNHNS; CDR2 reads SASEGT. Written as DNA, the CDR3 is TGTGCCAGCAGAAACCGGGACTGGCCCAACGAGCAGTACTTC. Residues: CASRNRDWPNEQYF.

This clonotype came up many times. This chain uses TRBV7-2 with TRBJ1-2; 8 nucleotides line up with TRBD1. Trimming cost V 6 bases and J 8 bases; bases outside gene matches: 14. Per germline, CDR1 SGHTA and CDR2 FQGNSA. This CDR3 has 15 amino acids. CDR3 in amino acids: CASSQAQDRVRGYTF. DNA of the CDR3: TGTGCCAGCAGTCAAGCTCAGGACAGGGTGAGAGGCTACACCTTC.